This T cell receptor (beta chain) was obtained from a study of shared clonotypes between healthy human individuals. Looking at the study overall: Per-donor plates numbered three CD4 naive, three CD4 memory, two CD8 naive and one CD8 memory. Whole-study results and caveats: Sharing across several donors was seen in roughly 5.2% of naive CD4 clonotypes. Genetic and exposure-history diversity was limited by the small donor number.

V was trimmed by 1 base and J by 4 bases, leaving 10 bases between them. The germline V gene has CDR1 SGHNT and CDR2 YYREEE (reference sequence). This CDR3 spans 14 amino acids. For this clone: Its antigen is still unknown.

Genomic DNA of each subset was evenly split across several immunoSEQ plates. Some clones are missing from TCRdb's copy, which holds only in-frame ones; the method was immunoSEQ multiplex PCR. In the table there are 2 million or so clones, roughly 95% of which are singletons. Material for sequencing was naive CD4+ T cells sorted from blood. The subset was: CD45RA+ positively selected. The sequence was obtained from a man between 18 and 35 years old in good health. This chain links TRBV5-4 with TRBJ2-3, with TRBD2 as a possible D gene (6 bases). The CDR3 is CASSLRGTSDTQYF. CDR3 DNA: TGTGCCAGCAGCTTGCGGGGGACTTCAGATACGCAGTATTTT.